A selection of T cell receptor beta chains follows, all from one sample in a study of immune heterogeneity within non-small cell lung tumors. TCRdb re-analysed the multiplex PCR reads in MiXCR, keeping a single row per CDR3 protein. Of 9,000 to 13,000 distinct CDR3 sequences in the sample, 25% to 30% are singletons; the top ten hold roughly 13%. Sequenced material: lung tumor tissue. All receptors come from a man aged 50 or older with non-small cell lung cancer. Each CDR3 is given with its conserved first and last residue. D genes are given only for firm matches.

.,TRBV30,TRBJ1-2,CAWSVRGVGYTF
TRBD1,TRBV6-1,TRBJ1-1,CASTRDRGSTEAFF
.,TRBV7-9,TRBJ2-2,CASSLGLKGNTGELFF
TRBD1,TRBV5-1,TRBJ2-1,CASSFTDRGNEQFF
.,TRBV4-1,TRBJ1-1,CASSRSITGPTYTEAFF
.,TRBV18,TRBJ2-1,CASSPWGSTIYNEQFF
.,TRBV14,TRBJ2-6,CASSSGANVLTF
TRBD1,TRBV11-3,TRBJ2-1,CASSSRDRGRDEQFF
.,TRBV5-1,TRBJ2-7,CASSLAPGDIGTYGQYF
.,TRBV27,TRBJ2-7,CASSQQQGRQYF
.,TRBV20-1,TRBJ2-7,CSARALGYSSYEQYF
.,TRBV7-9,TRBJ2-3,CASSLGPDTQYF
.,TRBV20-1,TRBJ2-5,CSAGTTQETQYF
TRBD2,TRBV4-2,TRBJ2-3,CASSQVTSGGDGDTQYF
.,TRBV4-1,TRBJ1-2,CASSQVTVLGYGYTF
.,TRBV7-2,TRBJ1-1,CASSLWENTEAFF
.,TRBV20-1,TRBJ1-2,CSASDITSNYGYTF
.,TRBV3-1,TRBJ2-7,CASSQAAGEQYF
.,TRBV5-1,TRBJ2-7,CASSSIATSSGEQYF
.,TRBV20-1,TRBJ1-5,CSARGQPLLNQPQHF
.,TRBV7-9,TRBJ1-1,CASSFDTEAFF
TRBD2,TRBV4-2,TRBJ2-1,CASSQDLGLAGGREQFF
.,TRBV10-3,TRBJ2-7,CAISEFPGQDYEQYF
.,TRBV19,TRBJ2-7,CASSSLEGTSYEQYF
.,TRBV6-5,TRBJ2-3,CASSFIHRADTQYF
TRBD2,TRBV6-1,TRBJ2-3,CASSGTSGVTDTQYF
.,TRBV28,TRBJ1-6,CASSLHGGGSHSPLHF
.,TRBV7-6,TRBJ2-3,CASSLWADTQYF
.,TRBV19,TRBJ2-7,CASSPGRNYEQYF
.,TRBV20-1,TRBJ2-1,CSTGRNEQFF
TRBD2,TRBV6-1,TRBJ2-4,CASSRLAGGRDIQYF
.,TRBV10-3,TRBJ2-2,CAIRESGNTGELFF
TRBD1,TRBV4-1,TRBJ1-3,CASSLPGQAGGGGNTIYF
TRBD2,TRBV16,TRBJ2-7,CASSLRLAGEGYEQYF
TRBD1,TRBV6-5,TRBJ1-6,CASSYSGTGYSPLHF
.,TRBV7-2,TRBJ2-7,CASSLEGLRPTQEQYF
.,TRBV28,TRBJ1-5,CASSSGNSNQPQHF
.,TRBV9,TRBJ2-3,CASSVDTGFRADTQYF
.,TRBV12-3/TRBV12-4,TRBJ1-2,CASSLGQSEGYGYTF
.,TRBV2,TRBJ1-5,CASSDSSFNQPQHF
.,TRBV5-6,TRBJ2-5,CASSLDGEETQYF
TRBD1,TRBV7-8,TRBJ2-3,CASSLAGLEGATSTDTQYF
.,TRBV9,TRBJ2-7,CASSGGQGRHEQYF
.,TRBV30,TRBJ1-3,CAWSRAHSGNTIYF
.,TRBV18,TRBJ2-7,CASSPILNRDYEQYF
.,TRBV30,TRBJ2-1,CAWSGVDNEQFF
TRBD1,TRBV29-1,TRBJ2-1,CSGTGSLTYNEQFF